This T cell receptor (beta chain) stems from a study of radiotherapy plus CTLA-4 blockade in lung cancer. Study information: Across the patients, objective responses occurred in 15% to 20%, and disease control in roughly 33%.

Focal radiation and CTLA-4 blockade (ipilimumab) were tested in chemo-refractory metastatic non-small-cell lung cancer patients. Worth noting for this clone: Its antigen is undetermined.

Libraries were prepared by immunoSEQ multiplex PCR; TCRdb keeps only in-frame clonotypes and omits some of them. The repertoire holds 60,000 to 85,000 clones, with 85% to 90% as singletons. Broader study findings: In blood, TCR clones derived from the tumor expanded after radiotherapy plus ipilimumab. Among reported predictors of response, early blood T cell clone dynamics with interferon-beta performed best.

The CDR3 extends over 15 amino acids. The germline V gene has CDR1 SGDLS and CDR2 YYNGEE. V was trimmed by 6 bases and J by 0 bases, leaving 14 bases between them. The sequencing here drew on peripheral blood, taken from a patient treated with radiotherapy plus ipilimumab. This sequence joins TRBV9 and TRBJ2-3, with D tentatively TRBD2 (7 bases). The sequence derives from a human donor with non-small cell lung cancer who had stable disease on radiotherapy plus ipilimumab. The DNA for the CDR3 is TGTGCCAGCAACGTCGCGGGGGCCAGCACAGATACGCAGTATTTT. Amino acid sequence: CASNVAGASTDTQYF.